This is a list of T cell receptor beta chains from one sample in a study of blood T cell repertoires in COVID-19. Profiled with immunoSEQ multiplex PCR; TCRdb holds only in-frame clones, not every one. The sample includes 150,000 to 250,000 clones, about 93% of them seen just once. The source material was peripheral blood. The receptors shown here come from a man younger than 45 with COVID-19, enrolled during active disease. Each CDR3 is given with its conserved first and last residue. Each record gives: clone size, V gene, D gene, J gene, CDR3 DNA, CDR3 protein. A D gene is named only where the DNA matches it firmly. Clone sizes are given selectively: once, few, many, or a class where the clone is expanded.

NA	TRBV15	TRBD2	TRBJ2-1	TGTGCCACCAGCAAGCGGGAAGCATCCAGGAATGAGCAGTTCTTC	CATSKREASRNEQFF
NA	TRBV6-5	NA	TRBJ1-1	TGTGCCAGCAGTTACCCCCCTGGCGGTGGGAACACTGAAGCTTTCTTT	CASSYPPGGGNTEAFF
NA	TRBV5-6	NA	TRBJ1-2	TGTGCCAGCAGTCATTCCTATGGCTACACCTTC	CASSHSYGYTF
NA	TRBV19	TRBD1	TRBJ2-3	TGTGCCAGCTCCGGGACAGGGGGCGCAGAGGATACGCAGTATTTT	CASSGTGGAEDTQYF
NA	TRBV19	NA	TRBJ2-5	TGTGCCAGTAGTAGAGGGTCAGAGACCCAGTACTTC	CASSRGSETQYF
NA	TRBV4-1	TRBD2	TRBJ2-2	TGCGCCAGCAGCCAAGATCCATTTAGCGGGGGGGCGACCGGGGAGCTGTTTTTT	CASSQDPFSGGATGELFF
NA	TRBV5-1	NA	TRBJ1-1	TGCGCCAGCAGCACTGGACCAGGGATCACTGAAGCTTTCTTT	CASSTGPGITEAFF
once	TRBV5-4	TRBD1	TRBJ1-2	TGTGCCAGCAGCTTGGGACAGGGCAGAGACTATGGCTACACCTTC	CASSLGQGRDYGYTF
NA	TRBV9	TRBD1	TRBJ1-1	TGTGCCAGCAGCATCGGACAGGGTGTGGAAGCTTTCTTT	CASSIGQGVEAFF
NA	TRBV19	TRBD1	TRBJ2-6	TGTGCCAGTAGTGACGTCGGACAGGGGGCGCTCGGGGCCAACGTCCTGACTTTC	CASSDVGQGALGANVLTF
NA	TRBV19	TRBD2	TRBJ2-1	TGTGCCAGTAGTACACTAGCGGGGATTTCCTACAATGAGCAGTTCTTC	CASSTLAGISYNEQFF
NA	TRBV6-5	NA	TRBJ2-1	TGTGCCAGCAGCTCGACAGGCGGCCCCTACAATGAGCAGTTCTTC	CASSSTGGPYNEQFF
NA	TRBV18	NA	TRBJ1-5	TGTGCCAGCTCACCACGTGGGGGGATGGGGAATCAGCCCCAGCATTTT	CASSPRGGMGNQPQHF
NA	TRBV2	NA	TRBJ1-6	TGTGCCAGCAGTGAAGGGGGGGGCTCCTATAATTCACCCCTCCACTTT	CASSEGGGSYNSPLHF
NA	TRBV27	NA	TRBJ2-5	TGTGCCAGCAGTTTAGACGGGGGGCTGGAGACCCAGTACTTC	CASSLDGGLETQYF
NA	TRBV6-1	NA	TRBJ2-5	TGTGCCAGCAGTGAAGGGGTTAGCTTTGAGACCCAGTACTTC	CASSEGVSFETQYF
NA	TRBV4-1	TRBD1	TRBJ1-2	TGCGCCAGCAGCCAATACCGGGACAGGGGTAGCTATGGCTACACCTTC	CASSQYRDRGSYGYTF
NA	TRBV18	TRBD1	TRBJ1-1	TGTGCCAGCTCACCGACAGGGGACGGAGGCACTGAAGCTTTCTTT	CASSPTGDGGTEAFF
NA	TRBV15	TRBD2	TRBJ2-5	TGTGCCACAGGACTAGCGGGGGGAATAGAGACCCAGTACTTC	CATGLAGGIETQYF
NA	TRBV27	NA	TRBJ1-2	TGTGCCAGCAGTTTGGGGAGCGGGCACTATGGCTACACCTTC	CASSLGSGHYGYTF
NA	TRBV4-1	TRBD1	TRBJ1-5	TGCGCCAGCAGCAGGGACAGGGGGTCTAGCAATCAGCCCCAGCATTTT	CASSRDRGSSNQPQHF
NA	TRBV12-3/TRBV12-4	NA	TRBJ1-1	TGTGCCAGCAGTTTGAGACAGGCGATTCGGGCTTTCTTT	CASSLRQAIRAFF
NA	TRBV5-6	NA	TRBJ1-4	TGTGCCAGCAGCCACAGGGTAAATGAAAAACTGTTTTTT	CASSHRVNEKLFF
once	TRBV12-3/TRBV12-4	NA	TRBJ1-1	TGTGCCAGCAGTAGGGGGAGGGCTGAAGCTTTCTTT	CASSRGRAEAFF
NA	TRBV7-9	NA	TRBJ1-1	TGTGCCAGCAGCGGCGGGGTTGCGATGAACACTGAAGCTTTCTTT	CASSGGVAMNTEAFF
NA	TRBV2	NA	TRBJ1-1	TGTGCCAGCAGTGCTGTCAGGGCTGAAGCTTTCTTT	CASSAVRAEAFF
NA	TRBV7-2	NA	TRBJ1-3	TGTGCCAGCAGCTTAGCGGTAGTGGTTGGAAACACCATATATTTT	CASSLAVVVGNTIYF
NA	TRBV7-9	NA	TRBJ2-1	TGTGCCAGCAGCTTAGAGCCCTCGGGTTCTAGGTTCTTC	CASSLEPSGSRFF
NA	TRBV4-1	TRBD1	TRBJ1-2	TGCGCCAGCGGAAATTCTGGACAGGGGAACTATGGCTACACCTTC	CASGNSGQGNYGYTF
NA	TRBV7-2	TRBD2	TRBJ2-7	TGTGCCAGCAGCCCGACCGGGACTAGCGGGCACGAGCAGTACTTC	CASSPTGTSGHEQYF
NA	TRBV6-5	NA	TRBJ2-5	TGTGCCAGCAGGGCCTCCGGGGAGACCCAGTACTTC	CASRASGETQYF
NA	TRBV7-3	NA	TRBJ1-1	TGTGCCAGCAGTTGGACACCGAACACTGAAGCTTTCTTT	CASSWTPNTEAFF
NA	TRBV5-6	TRBD2	TRBJ2-5	TGTGCCAGCAGCTTGGAGCGGGGCCGATTCCAAGAGACCCAGTACTTC	CASSLERGRFQETQYF
NA	TRBV23-1	NA	TRBJ2-6	TGCGCCAGCAGTCAATTCGGTCTGGGGGGGCTAAGAGATTACTCTGGGGCCAACGTCCTGACTTTC	CASSQFGLGGLRDYSGANVLTF
NA	TRBV19	NA	TRBJ1-6	TGTGCCAGTAATTCGGGGAGCTCCTATAATTCACCCCTCCACTTT	CASNSGSSYNSPLHF
NA	TRBV5-6	NA	TRBJ2-7	TGTGCCAGCAGCTTCAGCCGGGACAACTGGAACTACGAGCAGTACTTC	CASSFSRDNWNYEQYF
NA	TRBV18	NA	TRBJ2-2	TGTGCCAGCTCACGTTACGTCCCCGACAGCTCACCTACGAACACCGGGGAGCTGTTTTTT	CASSRYVPDSSPTNTGELFF
once	TRBV30	TRBD2	TRBJ2-7	TGTGCCTGGAGTGTTTTGAGCGGGAGAGCCTACGAGCAGTACTTC	CAWSVLSGRAYEQYF
NA	TRBV28	TRBD1	TRBJ1-5	TGTGCCAGCAGTTCGGGACAGAGCAATCAGCCCCAGCATTTT	CASSSGQSNQPQHF
NA	TRBV25-1	NA	TRBJ1-2	TGTGCCAGCAGTGAATATTCCGGGGTTGGCTACACCTTC	CASSEYSGVGYTF
NA	TRBV10-3	NA	TRBJ2-3	TGTGCCATCACCGGACAGATGAACACAGATACGCAGTATTTT	CAITGQMNTDTQYF
NA	TRBV12-3/TRBV12-4	TRBD2	TRBJ2-7	TGTGCCAGCAGAGCTAGCGGGACCTACGAGCAGTACTTC	CASRASGTYEQYF
NA	TRBV29-1	NA	TRBJ2-7	TGCAGCGTGGCCGAGGTATCACGATCCTACGAGCAGTACTTC	CSVAEVSRSYEQYF
NA	TRBV7-6	NA	TRBJ2-7	TGTGCCAGCAGCTTAGCGCCGGGAACTACCTACGAGCAGTACTTC	CASSLAPGTTYEQYF
NA	TRBV10-3	TRBD1	TRBJ1-1	TGTGCCATCACCGGGACAGGGGGTCAGAGCACTGAAGCTTTCTTT	CAITGTGGQSTEAFF
NA	TRBV6-4	NA	TRBJ1-3	TGTGCCAGCAGTTTTCAATTTTCCTCTGGAAACACCATATATTTT	CASSFQFSSGNTIYF